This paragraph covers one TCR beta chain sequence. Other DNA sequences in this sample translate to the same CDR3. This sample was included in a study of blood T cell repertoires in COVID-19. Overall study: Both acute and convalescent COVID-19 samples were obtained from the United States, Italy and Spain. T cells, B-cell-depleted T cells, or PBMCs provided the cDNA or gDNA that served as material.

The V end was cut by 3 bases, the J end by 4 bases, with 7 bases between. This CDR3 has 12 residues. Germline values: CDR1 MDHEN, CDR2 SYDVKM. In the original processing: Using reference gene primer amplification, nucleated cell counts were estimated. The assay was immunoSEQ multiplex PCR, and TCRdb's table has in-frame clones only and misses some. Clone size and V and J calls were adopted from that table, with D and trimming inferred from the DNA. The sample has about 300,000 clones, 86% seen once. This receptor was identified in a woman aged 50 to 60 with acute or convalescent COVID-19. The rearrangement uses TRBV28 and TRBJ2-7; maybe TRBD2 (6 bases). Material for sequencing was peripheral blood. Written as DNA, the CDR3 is TGTGCCAGCAGTTTGGGGGGATACGAGCAGTACTTC. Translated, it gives CASSLGGYEQYF.